The entry below gives a single T cell receptor (beta chain) sequence along with its context. Its antigen remains unidentified. This sample was included in a study of shared clonotypes between healthy human individuals. Study information: Ranging from 18 to 49 in age, donors were a couple of women and three men.

Study conclusions and caveats: The donor pool, a small one, limited the genetic and exposure-history diversity represented.

This CDR3 is built from 15 residues. Germline V gene lookup returns CDR1 MGHDK and CDR2 SYGVNS. J gave up 9 bases and V 7 bases, and 10 bases lay outside the gene matches. At a deep level, the assay was run. The repertoire was sequenced with immunoSEQ multiplex PCR; TCRdb's copy has only in-frame clones and lacks some. The table shows 1.6 million or so clones, with approximately 98.5% occurring only once. The chain carries TRBV25-1 and TRBJ2-1; TRBD1 agrees at 12 bases. This receptor was identified in a man aged 25-45 years in good health. Sequenced: naive CD4+ T cells sorted from blood. Subset described: CD45RA+ positively selected. The CDR3 here is CASTEAGTGGFEQFF. CDR3 coding DNA: TGTGCCAGCACCGAAGCCGGGACAGGGGGCTTTGAGCAGTTCTTC.